This TCR beta chain originates from a study of T cells in Graves' hyperthyroidism and ophthalmopathy. General study results and limits: Before onset, ophthalmopathy was predicted by the model a median approximately 6.7 months earlier. In blood, most of the thyroid clonotypes expanded above 0.001 were also present. Ophthalmopathy stood apart from stable hyperthyroidism in a 13 V-J model.

There are 15 residues in the CDR3. The germline V gene encodes CDR1 LNHDA and CDR2 SQIVND (reference sequence). Germline trimming cut 3 bases from V and 2 bases from J; bases unmatched to any gene: 4. In making diagnoses, clinical symptoms, serum thyroxine and TRAb, thyroid ultrasound and orbital computed tomography were all used. Amplification yielded TCR beta CDR3 regions, with RNA transcripts as the source. A first-round RT-PCR of the TCR CDR3 used the HTBI primer set. TCRdb itself ran the multiplex PCR reads through MiXCR, one entry per CDR3 protein. The sample records under 250,000 distinct CDR3 sequences, roughly a quarter being singletons. This clonotype was seen just once. The antigen is undetermined.

Sequencing was carried out using blood. The origin of this receptor is a woman between 40 and 50 years old with Graves' ophthalmopathy. The chain links TRBV19 to TRBJ1-5; 7 bases map to TRBD1. The CDR3 sequence is CASSMQGDGNQPQHF. CDR3 coding DNA: TGTGCCAGTAGTATGCAGGGGGACGGCAATCAGCCCCAGCATTTT.